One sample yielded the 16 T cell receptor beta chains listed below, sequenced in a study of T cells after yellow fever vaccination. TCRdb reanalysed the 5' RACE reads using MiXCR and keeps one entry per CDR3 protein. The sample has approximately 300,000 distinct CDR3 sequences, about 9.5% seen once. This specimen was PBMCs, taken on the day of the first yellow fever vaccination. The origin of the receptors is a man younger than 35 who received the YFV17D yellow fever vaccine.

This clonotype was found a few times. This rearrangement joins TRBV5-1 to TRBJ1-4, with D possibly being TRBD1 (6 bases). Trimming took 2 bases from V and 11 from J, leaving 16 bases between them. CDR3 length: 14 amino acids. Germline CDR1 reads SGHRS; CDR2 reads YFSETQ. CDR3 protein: CASSFIGGGSKLFF. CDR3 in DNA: TGCGCCAGCAGCTTTATAGGGGGTGGCAGTAAACTGTTTTTT.

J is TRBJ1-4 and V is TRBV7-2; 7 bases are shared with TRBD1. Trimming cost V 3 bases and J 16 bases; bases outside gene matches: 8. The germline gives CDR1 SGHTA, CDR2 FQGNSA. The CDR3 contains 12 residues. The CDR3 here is CASSFATGEKFF. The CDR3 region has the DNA TGTGCCAGCAGCTTCGCCACAGGGGAGAAGTTTTTT. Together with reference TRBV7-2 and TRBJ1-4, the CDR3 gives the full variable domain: GAGVSQSPSNKVTEKGKDVELRCDPISGHTALYWYRQSLGQGLEFLIYFQGNSAPDKSGLPSDRFSAERTGGSVSTLTIQRTQQEDSAVYLCASSFATGEKFFGSGTQLSVL.

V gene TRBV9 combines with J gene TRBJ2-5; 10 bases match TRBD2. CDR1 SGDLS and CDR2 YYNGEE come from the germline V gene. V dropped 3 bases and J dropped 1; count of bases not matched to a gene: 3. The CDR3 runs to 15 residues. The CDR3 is CASSASGGFQETQYF. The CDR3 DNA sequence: TGTGCCAGCAGCGCTAGCGGGGGTTTCCAAGAGACCCAGTACTTC.

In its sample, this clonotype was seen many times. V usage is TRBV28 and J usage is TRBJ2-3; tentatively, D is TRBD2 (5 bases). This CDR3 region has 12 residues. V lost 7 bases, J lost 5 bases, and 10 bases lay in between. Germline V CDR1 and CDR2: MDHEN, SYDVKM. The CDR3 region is CASKAAGDTQYF. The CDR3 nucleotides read TGTGCCAGCAAAGCGGCCGGAGATACGCAGTATTTT.

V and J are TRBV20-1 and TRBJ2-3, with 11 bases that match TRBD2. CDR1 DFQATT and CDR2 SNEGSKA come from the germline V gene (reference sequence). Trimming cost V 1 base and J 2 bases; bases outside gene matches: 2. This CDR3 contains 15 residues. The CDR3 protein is CSARALAGVTDTQYF. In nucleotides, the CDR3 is TGCAGTGCTAGAGCACTAGCGGGGGTCACAGATACGCAGTATTTT.

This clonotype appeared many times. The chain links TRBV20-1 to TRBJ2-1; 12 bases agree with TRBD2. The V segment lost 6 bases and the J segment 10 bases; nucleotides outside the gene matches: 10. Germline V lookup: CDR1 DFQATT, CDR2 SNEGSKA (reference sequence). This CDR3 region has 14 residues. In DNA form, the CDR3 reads TGCAGTGCCACGCTAGCGGGGGGGCAGAACGAGCAGTTCTTC. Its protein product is CSATLAGGQNEQFF.

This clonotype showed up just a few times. The CDR3 sequence is CASAGLAGNEQFF. CDR3 DNA: TGTGCCAGCGCTGGCCTAGCGGGGAATGAGCAGTTCTTC. The J gene is TRBJ2-1, the V gene TRBV2; 9 nucleotides match TRBD2. CDR3 length: 13 residues. CDR1 is SNHLY and CDR2 is FYNNEI in the germline V gene. The V gene end was trimmed by 8 bases and the J gene end by 7 bases; junction bases not matched to a gene: 6.

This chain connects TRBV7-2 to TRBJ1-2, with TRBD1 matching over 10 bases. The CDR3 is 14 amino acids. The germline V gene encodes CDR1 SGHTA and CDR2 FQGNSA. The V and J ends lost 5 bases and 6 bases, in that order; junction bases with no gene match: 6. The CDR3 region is CASSPRQGANGYTF. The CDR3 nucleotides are TGTGCCAGCAGCCCTAGACAGGGGGCGAATGGCTACACCTTC.

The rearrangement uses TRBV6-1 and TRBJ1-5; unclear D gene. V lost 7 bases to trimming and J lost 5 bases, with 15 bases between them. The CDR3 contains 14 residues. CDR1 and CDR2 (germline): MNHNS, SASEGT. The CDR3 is CASTPRAGDQPQHF. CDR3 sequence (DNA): TGTGCCAGCACCCCGAGGGCAGGAGATCAGCCCCAGCATTTT.

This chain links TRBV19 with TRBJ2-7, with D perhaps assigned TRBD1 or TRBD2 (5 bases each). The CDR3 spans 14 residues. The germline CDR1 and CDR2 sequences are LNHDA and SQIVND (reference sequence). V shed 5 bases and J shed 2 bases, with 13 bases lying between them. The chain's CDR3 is CASSLRDGTYEQYF. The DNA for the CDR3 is TGTGCCAGTAGTCTCCGGGACGGGACCTACGAGCAGTACTTC.

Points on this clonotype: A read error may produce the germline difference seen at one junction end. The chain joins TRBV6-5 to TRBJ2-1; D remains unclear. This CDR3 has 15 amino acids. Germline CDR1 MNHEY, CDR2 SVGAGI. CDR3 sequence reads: CASSYVGFSGDEEFF. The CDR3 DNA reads TGTGCCAGCAGTTACGTGGGGTTTAGTGGAGATGAGGAGTTCTTC.

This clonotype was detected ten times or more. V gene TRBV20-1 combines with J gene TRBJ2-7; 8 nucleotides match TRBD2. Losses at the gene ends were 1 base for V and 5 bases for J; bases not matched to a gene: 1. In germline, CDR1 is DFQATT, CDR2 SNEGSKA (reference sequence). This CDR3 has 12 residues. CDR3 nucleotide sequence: TGCAGTGCTAGAGTCGGGGGGGACGAGCAGTACTTC. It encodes CSARVGGDEQYF.

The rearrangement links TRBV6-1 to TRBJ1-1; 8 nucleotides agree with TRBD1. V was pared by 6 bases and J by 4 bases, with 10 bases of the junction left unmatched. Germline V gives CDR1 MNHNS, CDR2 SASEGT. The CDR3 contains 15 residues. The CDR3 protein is CASSTQGAQGTEAFF. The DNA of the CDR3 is TGTGCCAGCAGCACGCAGGGGGCGCAGGGCACTGAAGCTTTCTTT.

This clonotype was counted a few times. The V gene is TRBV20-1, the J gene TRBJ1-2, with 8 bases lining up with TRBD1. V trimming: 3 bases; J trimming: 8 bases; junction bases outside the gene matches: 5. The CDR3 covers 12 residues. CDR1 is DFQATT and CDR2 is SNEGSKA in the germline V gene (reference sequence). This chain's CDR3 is CSARAGGPGYTF. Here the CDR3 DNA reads TGCAGTGCTAGGGCAGGGGGCCCAGGCTACACCTTC.

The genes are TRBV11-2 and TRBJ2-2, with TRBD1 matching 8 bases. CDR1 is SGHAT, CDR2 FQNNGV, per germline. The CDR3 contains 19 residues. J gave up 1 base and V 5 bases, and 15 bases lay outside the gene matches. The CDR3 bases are TGTGCCAGCAGCGCTCGACAGGGGCCCTACCCTAGGAACACCGGGGAGCTGTTTTTT. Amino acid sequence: CASSARQGPYPRNTGELFF.

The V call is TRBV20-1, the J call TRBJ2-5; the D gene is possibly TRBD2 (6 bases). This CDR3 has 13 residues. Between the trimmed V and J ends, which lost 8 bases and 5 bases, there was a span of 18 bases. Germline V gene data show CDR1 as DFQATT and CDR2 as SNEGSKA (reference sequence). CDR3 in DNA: TGCAGTATACCGGGGGTGACCAGGGAGACCCAGTACTTC. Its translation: CSIPGVTRETQYF.